This T cell receptor (beta chain) derives from a study of persistence of HIV-infected CD4 T cells. The wider study: Donors were ART-treated; their CMV- and Gag-responding CD4+ T cells were isolated. Suppressive ART had lasted a median of around eight years.

Lysates of CMV-infected fibroblasts at 9.5 to 10 ug/mL stimulated these cells. Sorted nonresponding memory CD4+ T cells were CD40L-negative, CD69-negative, CD45RO-high. In the case of this clone: What it binds is not known.

This was the immunoSEQ version 4 assay in survey mode. Measured with immunoSEQ multiplex PCR; TCRdb has only the in-frame clones, and not every one. The sample includes 46,000 or so clones, about 81% seen only once; the top ten take less than 3%. This CDR3 region has 14 residues. Germline CDR1 reads GTSNPN; CDR2 reads SVGIG (reference sequence). The specimen comprised CD4+ T cells sorted from PBMCs after roughly 17-hour stimulation, sampled from a patient who received antiretroviral therapy. The rearrangement uses TRBV30 and TRBJ2-7; D is unclear. The clonotype originates from an adult man with HIV who was CMV-seropositive. CDR3 nucleotide sequence: TGTGCTTATAGAAGTCACAGAAAAACCTACGAGCAGTACTTC. Its protein product is CAYRSHRKTYEQYF.